This is a list of T cell receptor beta chains from one sample in a study of blood T cells in healthy people across ages. TCRdb re-derived calls from the 5' RACE reads in MiXCR, one entry per CDR3 protein. The sample lists over 700,000 distinct CDR3 sequences; 20% to 25% were seen once. This same sample was also part of a study on T cells of mothers and their children.

The sequenced sample was blood. The receptors derive from a boy under 18 in good health. Both conserved end residues are part of each CDR3. Each record gives: CDR3 DNA, CDR3 protein, V gene, clone size, D gene, J gene. D genes are given only for firm matches. Clone sizes are given selectively: once, few, many, or a class where the clone is expanded.

CDR3nt: TGTGCCAGCTCACCATCAGGTCCCGAGAATGAAGCTTTCTTT; CDR3aa: CASSPSGPENEAFF; v_gene: TRBV18; abundance: .; d_gene: .; j_gene: TRBJ1-1
CDR3nt: TGTGCCAGCAGCCCCGATCCCATATGGAATGAGCAGTTCTTC; CDR3aa: CASSPDPIWNEQFF; v_gene: TRBV28; abundance: few; d_gene: .; j_gene: TRBJ2-1
CDR3nt: TGTGCCAGCAGCTCCACAGGGGAAAATCAGCCCCAGCATTTT; CDR3aa: CASSSTGENQPQHF; v_gene: TRBV6-2/TRBV6-3; abundance: .; d_gene: TRBD1; j_gene: TRBJ1-5
CDR3nt: TGTGCCAGCAGCCCCGGGACGGTTAATGAGCAGTTCTTC; CDR3aa: CASSPGTVNEQFF; v_gene: TRBV11-2; abundance: .; d_gene: .; j_gene: TRBJ2-1
CDR3nt: TGCAGTGCTAGAGATCTTAGGGTAAACACTGAAGCTTTCTTT; CDR3aa: CSARDLRVNTEAFF; v_gene: TRBV20-1; abundance: few; d_gene: .; j_gene: TRBJ1-1
CDR3nt: TGTGCCATCAGCGACAGTTTGGACCCTCGCGAGCAGTTCTTC; CDR3aa: CAISDSLDPREQFF; v_gene: TRBV10-3; abundance: few; d_gene: .; j_gene: TRBJ2-1
CDR3nt: TGCAGTGCTGATCCCGAAGCTTACTACAATGAGCAGTTCTTC; CDR3aa: CSADPEAYYNEQFF; v_gene: TRBV20-1; abundance: once; d_gene: .; j_gene: TRBJ2-1
CDR3nt: TGTGCCAGCAGTTTAGTCGAGTACGGTTCACCCCTCCACTTT; CDR3aa: CASSLVEYGSPLHF; v_gene: TRBV12-3/TRBV12-4; abundance: .; d_gene: .; j_gene: TRBJ1-6
CDR3nt: TGTGCCAGCAGCCAAGATCTTCGGAGCACGTTCTACGAGCAGTACTTC; CDR3aa: CASSQDLRSTFYEQYF; v_gene: TRBV14; abundance: once; d_gene: .; j_gene: TRBJ2-7
CDR3nt: TGCAGCGCCCGATCAAGGTCGGTCGGGGCCGAAGCTTTCTTT; CDR3aa: CSARSRSVGAEAFF; v_gene: TRBV29-1; abundance: .; d_gene: .; j_gene: TRBJ1-1
CDR3nt: TGTGCCATCAGGAGGGACACGAACTATGGCTACACCTTC; CDR3aa: CAIRRDTNYGYTF; v_gene: TRBV10-3; abundance: few; d_gene: .; j_gene: TRBJ1-2